This TCR beta chain was sequenced during a study of blood T cell repertoires in COVID-19. The CDR3 consists of 13 residues. The V segment lost 6 bases and the J segment 9 bases; nucleotides outside the gene matches: 8. The V gene's germline CDR1 is MNHEY and CDR2 SVGEGT. Clones were read by immunoSEQ multiplex PCR, and TCRdb kept only the in-frame ones, dropping some. The sample shows approximately 290,000 clones, around 85% of them seen only once. This clone was picked up a small number of times. What was sequenced was peripheral blood. The chain has TRBV6-2 or TRBV6-3 and TRBJ2-1; 7 bases fit TRBD2. The clonotype comes from a human donor with COVID-19, enrolled during active disease. The donor label of this sample is uncertain. The CDR3 region has the DNA TGTGCCAGCAGCCCGGGGCTAGCGGCTGAGCAGTTCTTC. Amino acids: CASSPGLAAEQFF.